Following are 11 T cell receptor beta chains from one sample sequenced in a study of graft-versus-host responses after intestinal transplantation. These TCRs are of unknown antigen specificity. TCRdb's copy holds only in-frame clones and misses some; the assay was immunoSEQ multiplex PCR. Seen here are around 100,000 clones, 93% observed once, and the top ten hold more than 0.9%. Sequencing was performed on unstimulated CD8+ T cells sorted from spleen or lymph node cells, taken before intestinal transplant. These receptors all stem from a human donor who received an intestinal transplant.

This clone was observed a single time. CDR3 nucleotide sequence: TGCGCCAGCAGCTATGAGGGTGGGGAAGTCGGGCCTGAAGCTTTCTTT. As protein: CASSYEGGEVGPEAFF. The chain recombines TRBV5-1 with TRBJ1-1; D gene uncertain. CDR1 is SGHRS and CDR2 is YFSETQ in the germline V gene. CDR3 length: 16 residues. V lost 3 bases and J 6 bases, leaving 21 bases between the germline ends.

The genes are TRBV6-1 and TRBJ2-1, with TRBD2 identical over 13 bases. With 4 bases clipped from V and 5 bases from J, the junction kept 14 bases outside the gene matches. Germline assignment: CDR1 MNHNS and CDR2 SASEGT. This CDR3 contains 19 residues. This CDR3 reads CASSVLAGGLYGVNNEQFF. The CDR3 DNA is TGTGCCAGCAGTGTACTAGCGGGGGGGCTCTATGGCGTTAACAATGAGCAGTTCTTC.

The CDR3 loop reads CASSQANGYTEAFF. CDR3 coding DNA: TGCGCCAGCAGCCAGGCTAATGGTTACACTGAAGCTTTCTTT. The chain recombines TRBV4-1 with TRBJ1-1; D is undetermined. V was clipped by 3 bases and J by 3 bases, with 11 bases between them. The germline V gene has CDR1 MGHRA and CDR2 YSYEKL. The CDR3 sequence is 14 residues long.

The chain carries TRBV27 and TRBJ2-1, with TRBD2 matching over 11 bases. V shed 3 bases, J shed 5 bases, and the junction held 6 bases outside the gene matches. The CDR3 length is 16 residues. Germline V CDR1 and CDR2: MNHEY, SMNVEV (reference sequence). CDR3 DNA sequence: TGTGCCAGCAGTTTGTGGCTAGCGGGGGGTGACAATGAGCAGTTCTTC. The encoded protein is CASSLWLAGGDNEQFF.

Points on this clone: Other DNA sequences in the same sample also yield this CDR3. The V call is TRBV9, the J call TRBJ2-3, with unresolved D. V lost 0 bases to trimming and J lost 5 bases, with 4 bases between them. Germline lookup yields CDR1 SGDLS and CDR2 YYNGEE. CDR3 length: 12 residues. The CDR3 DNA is TGTGCCAGCAGCGTAGATGAAGATACGCAGTATTTT. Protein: CASSVDEDTQYF.

CDR3 protein: CASSHRDLVLSFKETQYF. In DNA, the CDR3 is TGTGCCAGCAGCCACCGGGACCTAGTATTATCCTTTAAAGAGACCCAGTACTTC. The chain carries TRBV7-2 and TRBJ2-5, with D tentatively TRBD1 or TRBD2 (5 bases each). The CDR3 is made up of 18 amino acids. Deletions cut 5 bases from V and 3 bases from J, with 25 bases between. CDR1 is SGHTA, CDR2 FQGNSA, per germline.

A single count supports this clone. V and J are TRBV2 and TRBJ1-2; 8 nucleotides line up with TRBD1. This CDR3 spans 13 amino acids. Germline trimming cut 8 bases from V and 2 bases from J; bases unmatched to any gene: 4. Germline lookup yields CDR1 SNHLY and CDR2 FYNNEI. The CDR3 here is CASQQGGNYGYTF. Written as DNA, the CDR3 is TGTGCCAGCCAACAGGGGGGAAACTATGGCTACACCTTC.

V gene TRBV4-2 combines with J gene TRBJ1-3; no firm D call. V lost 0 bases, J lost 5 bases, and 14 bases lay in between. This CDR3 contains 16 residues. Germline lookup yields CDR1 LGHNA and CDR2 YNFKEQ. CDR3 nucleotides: TGTGCCAGCAGCCAAGATCGCGGGGAGTCCCGAAACACCATATATTTT. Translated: CASSQDRGESRNTIYF.

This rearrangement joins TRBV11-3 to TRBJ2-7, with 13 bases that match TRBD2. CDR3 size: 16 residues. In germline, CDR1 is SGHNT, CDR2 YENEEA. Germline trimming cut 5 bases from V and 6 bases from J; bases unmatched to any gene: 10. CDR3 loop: CASSPGLAGDASEQYF. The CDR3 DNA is TGTGCCAGCAGCCCAGGACTAGCGGGGGATGCGAGCGAGCAGTACTTC.

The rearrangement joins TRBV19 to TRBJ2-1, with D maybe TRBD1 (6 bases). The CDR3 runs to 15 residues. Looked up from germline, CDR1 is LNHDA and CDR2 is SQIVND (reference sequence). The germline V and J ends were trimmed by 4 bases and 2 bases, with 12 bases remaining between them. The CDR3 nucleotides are TGTGCCAGTAGTACCCCTCCAGGGGCCTACAATGAGCAGTTCTTC. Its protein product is CASSTPPGAYNEQFF.

Here the CDR3 reads CASSRTSNTEAFF. The CDR3 DNA reads as TGTGCCAGCAGTAGGACCTCGAACACTGAAGCTTTCTTT. The chain joins TRBV13 to TRBJ1-1; no clear D gene. Per the germline V gene, CDR1 is PRHDT and CDR2 is FYEKMQ (reference sequence). Trimming removed 6 bases from V and 1 base from J, with 9 bases in between. CDR3 length: 13 amino acids.